This TCR beta chain was sequenced in a study of blood T cell repertoires in COVID-19. Background on the study: Acute and convalescent COVID-19 specimens originated in the United States, Italy and Spain. The cDNA or gDNA used as material had been derived from T cells, B-cell-depleted T cells, or PBMCs.

This CDR3 has 15 residues. Germline CDR1 and CDR2: SGHTA and FQGNSA. V gave up 5 bases and J gave up 0 bases, with 11 bases separating them. Libraries were prepared by immunoSEQ multiplex PCR; TCRdb keeps only in-frame clonotypes and omits some of them. The sample lists tens of thousands of clones, roughly 84% occurring once. This chain joins TRBV7-2 and TRBJ2-1; tentative D call: TRBD2 (5 bases). Sequencing was carried out using peripheral blood. This sequence originates from a man between 65 and 85 years old with acute or convalescent COVID-19. The CDR3 region is CASSALGSSYNEQFF. DNA of the CDR3: TGTGCCAGCAGCGCCCTAGGGAGCTCCTACAATGAGCAGTTCTTC.